This T cell receptor (beta chain) was captured in a study of shared clonotypes between healthy human individuals. Study conclusions and caveats: Non-shared clonotypes were found to have lower generation probabilities than the clonotypes that were shared by all four of the sorted-subset donors.

Turning to this clone: The antigen is unknown.

Here immunoSEQ multiplex PCR was the method, and the copy in TCRdb shows in-frame clones only, minus some. Among more than 2 million clones listed, about 94% were seen once. Germline CDR1 is SGHRS and CDR2 is YFSETQ. V was pared by 3 bases and J by 3 bases, with 7 bases between. This CDR3 region has 12 residues. The specimen sequenced was naive CD4+ T cells sorted from blood. The subset is: CD45RA+ positively selected. V usage is TRBV5-1 and J usage is TRBJ2-7; D gene ambiguous. The TCR originated in a man aged 18-30 years in good health. CDR3 region: CASSSHNYEQYF. CDR3 in DNA: TGCGCCAGCAGCTCACACAACTACGAGCAGTACTTC.